This T cell receptor beta chain derives from a study of identical twins. In this sample, this clonotype turned up a few times. TCRdb itself ran the 5' RACE reads through MiXCR, one entry per CDR3 protein. Of a few hundred thousand distinct CDR3 sequences listed, 15% were seen once; the top ten hold 0.35% to 0.45%. These same records also appear under a second study, on yellow fever vaccine responses in identical twins.

Sequences were obtained from CD4+ T cells sorted from blood. This clonotype was obtained from a woman aged 18-29 years in good health.

The chain's CDR3 is CASSLAGGGRGFF. DNA of the CDR3: TGTGCCAGCAGTTTAGCGGGAGGAGGTAGGGGGTTCTTC. The chain links TRBV12-3 or TRBV12-4 to TRBJ2-1, with D possibly being TRBD2 (6 bases). The CDR3 loop spans 13 amino acids. Deletions cut 0 bases from V and 15 bases from J, with 15 bases between.